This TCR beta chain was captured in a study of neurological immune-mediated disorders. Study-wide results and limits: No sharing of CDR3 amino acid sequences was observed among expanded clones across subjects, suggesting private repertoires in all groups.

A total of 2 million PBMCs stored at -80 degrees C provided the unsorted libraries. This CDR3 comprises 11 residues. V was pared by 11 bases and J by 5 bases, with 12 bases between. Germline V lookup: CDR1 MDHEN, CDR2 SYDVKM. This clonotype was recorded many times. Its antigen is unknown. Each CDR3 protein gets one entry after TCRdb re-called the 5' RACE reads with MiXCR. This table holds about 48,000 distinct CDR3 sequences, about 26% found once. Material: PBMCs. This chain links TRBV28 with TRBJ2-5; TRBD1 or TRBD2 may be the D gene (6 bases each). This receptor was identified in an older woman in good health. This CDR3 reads CALRRGETQYF. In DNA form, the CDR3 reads TGTGCCCTCAGGAGGGGGGAGACCCAGTACTTC.